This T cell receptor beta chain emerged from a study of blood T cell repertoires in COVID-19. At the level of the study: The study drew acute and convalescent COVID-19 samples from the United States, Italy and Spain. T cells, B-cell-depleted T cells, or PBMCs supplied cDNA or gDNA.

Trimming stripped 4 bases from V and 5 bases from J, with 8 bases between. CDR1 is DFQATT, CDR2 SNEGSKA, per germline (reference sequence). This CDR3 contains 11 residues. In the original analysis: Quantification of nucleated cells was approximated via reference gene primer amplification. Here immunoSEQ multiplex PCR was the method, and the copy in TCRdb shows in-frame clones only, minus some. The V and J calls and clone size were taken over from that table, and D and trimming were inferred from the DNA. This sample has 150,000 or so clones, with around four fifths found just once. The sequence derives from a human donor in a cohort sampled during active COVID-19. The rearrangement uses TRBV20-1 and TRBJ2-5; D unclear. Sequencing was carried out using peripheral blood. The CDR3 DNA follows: TGCAGTGCTATAGCCGGGGAGACCCAGTACTTC. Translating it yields CSAIAGETQYF.